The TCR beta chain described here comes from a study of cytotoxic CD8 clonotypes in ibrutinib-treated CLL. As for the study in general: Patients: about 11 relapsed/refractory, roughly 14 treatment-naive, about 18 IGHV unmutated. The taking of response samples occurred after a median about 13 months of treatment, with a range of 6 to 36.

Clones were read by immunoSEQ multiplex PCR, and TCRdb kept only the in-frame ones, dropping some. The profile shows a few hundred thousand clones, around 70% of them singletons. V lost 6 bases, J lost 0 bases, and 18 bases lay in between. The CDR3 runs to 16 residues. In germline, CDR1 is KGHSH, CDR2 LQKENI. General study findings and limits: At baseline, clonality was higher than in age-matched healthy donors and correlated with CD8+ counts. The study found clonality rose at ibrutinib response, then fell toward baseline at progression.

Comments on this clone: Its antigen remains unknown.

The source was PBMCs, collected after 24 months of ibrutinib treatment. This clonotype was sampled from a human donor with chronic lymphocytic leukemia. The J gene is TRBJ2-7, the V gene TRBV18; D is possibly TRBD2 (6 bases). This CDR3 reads CASSPGEAGLSYEQYF. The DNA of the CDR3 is TGTGCCAGCTCTCCCGGGGAGGCCGGACTCTCCTACGAGCAGTACTTC. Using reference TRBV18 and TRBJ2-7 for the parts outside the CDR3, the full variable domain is NAGVMQNPRHLVRRRGQEARLRCSPMKGHSHVYWYRQLPEEGLKFMVYLQKENIIDESGMPKERFSAEFPKEGPSILRIQQVVRGDSAAYFCASSPGEAGLSYEQYFGPGTRLTVT.